This TCR beta chain was sequenced for a study of blood T cell repertoires in COVID-19. Study context: T cells, B-cell-depleted T cells, or PBMCs provided the cDNA or gDNA that served as material.

This CDR3 region has 14 residues. Germline V gene sequence: CDR1 SNHLY, CDR2 FYNNEI. V lost 3 bases to trimming and J lost 3 bases, with 11 bases between them. How the authors handled the data: It was from reference gene primer amplification that nucleated cell counts were estimated. Libraries were prepared by immunoSEQ multiplex PCR; TCRdb keeps only in-frame clonotypes and omits some of them. The DNA was the basis for D and trimming; V, J and clone size are from that table. In the table there are about 180,000 clones, 88% of which are singletons. Adults between roughly 18 and 89 years of age took part from under 30 US areas.

The origin of this receptor is a woman aged 18 to 35 who had recovered from COVID-19. The J gene is TRBJ1-1, the V gene TRBV2, with D tentatively TRBD1 (5 bases). Sequences were obtained from PBMCs or T cells enriched from blood (not recorded which). The CDR3 loop is CASSDAGEYTEAFF. The CDR3 nucleotides are TGTGCCAGCAGTGATGCGGGGGAATACACTGAAGCTTTCTTT.